This T cell receptor beta chain was captured by sequencing in a study of blood T cell repertoires in COVID-19. Overall study context: COVID-19 samples collected from the United States, Italy and Spain covered acute and convalescent phases. The analysed material was cDNA or gDNA that came from T cells, B-cell-depleted T cells, or PBMCs.

Trimming took 6 bases from V and 3 from J, leaving 12 bases between them. The germline V gene has CDR1 MDHEN and CDR2 SYDVKM. CDR3 size: 14 residues. This clone has more than one count but fewer than ten. This sample includes further DNA sequences coding for the same CDR3. Per the original data handling: Counts of nucleated cells, estimated from reference gene primer amplification, were obtained. TCRdb's copy holds only in-frame clones and misses some; the assay was immunoSEQ multiplex PCR. That table is the source of V, J and clone size, and D and trimming were worked out from the DNA. The repertoire has tens of thousands of clones, about 80% of them found once; the top ten carry 25%.

Sequenced input: peripheral blood. V is TRBV28 and J is TRBJ1-5, with D possibly being TRBD1 (6 bases). The TCR sequence derives from a man aged 65-85 years with active COVID-19. CDR3 sequence: CASRRQVFNQPQHF. CDR3 nucleotides: TGTGCCAGCAGACGACAGGTTTTCAATCAGCCCCAGCATTTT. Based on the CDR3 plus reference TRBV28 and TRBJ1-5, the full variable domain is DVKVTQSSRYLVKRTGEKVFLECVQDMDHENMFWYRQDPGLGLRLIYFSYDVKMKEKGDIPEGYSVSREKKERFSLILESASTNQTSMYLCASRRQVFNQPQHFGDGTRLSIL.